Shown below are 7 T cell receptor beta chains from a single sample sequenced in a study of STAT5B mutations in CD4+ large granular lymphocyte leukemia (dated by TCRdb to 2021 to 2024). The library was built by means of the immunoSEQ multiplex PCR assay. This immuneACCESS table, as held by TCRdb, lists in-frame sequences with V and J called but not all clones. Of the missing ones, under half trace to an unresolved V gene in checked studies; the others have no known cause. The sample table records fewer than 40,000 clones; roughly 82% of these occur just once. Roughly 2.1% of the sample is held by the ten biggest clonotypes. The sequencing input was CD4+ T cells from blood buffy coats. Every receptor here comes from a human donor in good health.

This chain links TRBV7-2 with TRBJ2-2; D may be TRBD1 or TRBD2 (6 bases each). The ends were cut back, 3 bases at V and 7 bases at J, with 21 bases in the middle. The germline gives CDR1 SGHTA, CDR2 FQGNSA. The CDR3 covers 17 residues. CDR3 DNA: TGTGCCAGCAGCTTCCCCAGGGGAGGCCCGAGAGTCGGGGAGCTGTTTTTT. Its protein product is CASSFPRGGPRVGELFF.

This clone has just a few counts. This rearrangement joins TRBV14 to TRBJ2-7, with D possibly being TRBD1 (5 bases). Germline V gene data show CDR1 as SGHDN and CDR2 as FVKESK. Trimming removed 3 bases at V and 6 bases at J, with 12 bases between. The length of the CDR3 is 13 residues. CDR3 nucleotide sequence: TGTGCCAGCAGCCAGGACAAAAGCTCCGAGCAGTACTTC. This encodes CASSQDKSSEQYF. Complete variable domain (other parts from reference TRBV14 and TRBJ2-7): EAGVTQFPSHSVIEKGQTVTLRCDPISGHDNLYWYRRVMGKEIKFLLHFVKESKQDESGMPNNRFLAERTGGTYSTLKVQPAELEDSGVYFCASSQDKSSEQYFGPGTRLTVT.

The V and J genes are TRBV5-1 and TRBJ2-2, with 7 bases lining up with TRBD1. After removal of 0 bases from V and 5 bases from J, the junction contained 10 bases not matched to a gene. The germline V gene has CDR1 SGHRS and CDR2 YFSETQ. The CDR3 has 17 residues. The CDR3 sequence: CASSLAPGTERTGELFF. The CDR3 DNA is TGCGCCAGCAGCTTGGCTCCGGGGACAGAGAGGACCGGGGAGCTGTTTTTT.

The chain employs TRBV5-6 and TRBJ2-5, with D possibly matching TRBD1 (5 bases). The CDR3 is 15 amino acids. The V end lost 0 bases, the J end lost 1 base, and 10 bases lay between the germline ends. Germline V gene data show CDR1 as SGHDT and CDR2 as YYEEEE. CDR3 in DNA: TGTGCCAGCAGCTTGGCCGGCAGGGCCCAAGAGACCCAGTACTTC. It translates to CASSLAGRAQETQYF.

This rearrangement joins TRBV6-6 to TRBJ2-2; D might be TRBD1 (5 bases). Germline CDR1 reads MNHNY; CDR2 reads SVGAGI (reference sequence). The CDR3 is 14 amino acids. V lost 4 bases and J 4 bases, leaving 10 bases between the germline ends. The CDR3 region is CASSLQGSTGELFF. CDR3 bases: TGTGCCAGCAGTTTGCAGGGAAGCACCGGGGAGCTGTTTTTT.

DNA of the CDR3: TGTGCCAGCAGCCCAATAGCGGGGAGCACAGATACGCAGTATTTT. Protein product: CASSPIAGSTDTQYF. This rearrangement joins TRBV11-2 to TRBJ2-3, with 8 bases fitting TRBD2. The CDR3 extends over 15 amino acids. Unmatched junction bases numbered 4, after V lost 5 bases and J lost 0 bases. CDR1 and CDR2 (germline): SGHAT, FQNNGV.

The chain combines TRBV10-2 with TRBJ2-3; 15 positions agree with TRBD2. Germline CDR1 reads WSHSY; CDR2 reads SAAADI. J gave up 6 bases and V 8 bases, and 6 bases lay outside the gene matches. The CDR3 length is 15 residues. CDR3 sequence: CASSGLAGGQDTQYF. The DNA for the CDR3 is TGCGCCAGCTCCGGACTAGCGGGAGGGCAGGATACGCAGTATTTT.